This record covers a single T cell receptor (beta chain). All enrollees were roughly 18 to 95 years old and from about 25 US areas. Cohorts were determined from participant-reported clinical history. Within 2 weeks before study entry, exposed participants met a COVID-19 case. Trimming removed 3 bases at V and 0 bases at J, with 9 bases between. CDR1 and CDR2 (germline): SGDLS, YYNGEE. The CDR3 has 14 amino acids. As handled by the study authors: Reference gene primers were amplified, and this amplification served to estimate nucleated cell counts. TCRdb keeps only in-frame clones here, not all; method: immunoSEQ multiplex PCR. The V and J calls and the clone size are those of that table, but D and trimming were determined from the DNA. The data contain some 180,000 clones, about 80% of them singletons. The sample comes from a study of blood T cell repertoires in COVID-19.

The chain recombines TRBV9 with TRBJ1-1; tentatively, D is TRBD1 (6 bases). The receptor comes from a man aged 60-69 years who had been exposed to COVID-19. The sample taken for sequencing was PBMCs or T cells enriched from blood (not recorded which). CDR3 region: CASSEGTLNTEAFF. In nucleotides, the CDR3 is TGTGCCAGCAGCGAGGGGACACTGAACACTGAAGCTTTCTTT. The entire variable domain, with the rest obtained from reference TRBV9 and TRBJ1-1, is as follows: DSGVTQTPKHLITATGQRVTLRCSPRSGDLSVYWYQQSLDQGLQFLIQYYNGEERAKGNILERFSAQQFPDLHSELNLSSLELGDSALYFCASSEGTLNTEAFFGQGTRLTVV.